This T cell receptor (beta chain) was identified in a study of blood T cell repertoires in COVID-19. About the research overall: Spain, Italy and the United States supplied samples that represented acute and convalescent COVID-19. PBMCs, B-cell-depleted T cells, or T cells provided the cDNA or gDNA that made up the material.

The CDR3 is 12 residues long. Germline CDR1 and CDR2: MNHEY and SVGAGI. V was cut by 0 bases and J by 12 bases, with 9 bases left in between. Assay used: immunoSEQ multiplex PCR; TCRdb lists only in-frame clones, some missing. The sample records roughly 150,000 clones, about 88% being singletons. The V and J genes are TRBV6-5 and TRBJ2-1; D remains unclear. The origin of this receptor is a woman aged 65 to 85 with acute or convalescent COVID-19. The sequenced sample was peripheral blood. Here the CDR3 DNA reads TGTGCCAGCAGTTACTCGGCGGTCGGGCAGTTCTTC. Protein sequence: CASSYSAVGQFF.